These T cell receptor beta chains were read from a single sample in a study of Ad26.COV2.S vaccination and SARS-CoV-2 variants. Produced via immunoSEQ multiplex PCR; TCRdb's table is partial and in-frame only. Here the sample spans over 200,000 clones, 70% to 90% being singletons. The specimen comprised peripheral blood, sampled in a trial of Ad26.COV2.S vaccine versus placebo. The receptor set was obtained from a person aged 18-65 years who received the Ad26.COV2.S COVID-19 vaccine or a placebo. Each CDR3 is given with its conserved first and last residue. Fields, in order: V gene, J gene, CDR3 length, D gene, clone size, CDR3 DNA, CDR3 protein. D genes are given only for firm matches. Where a row states a size, it is once, few, many or the class of an expanded clone; other rows omit it.

TRBV18	TRBJ2-3	13	-	-	TGTGCCAGCTCCCTCAACGAACCAGATACGCAGTATTTT	CASSLNEPDTQYF
TRBV10-3	TRBJ1-2	12	-	few	TGTGCCATCAGTGAAGGGGGCTATGGCTACACCTTC	CAISEGGYGYTF
TRBV9	TRBJ2-2	15	TRBD1	-	TGTGCCAGCAGCGTATCGACAGGGGCCACCGGGGAGCTGTTTTTT	CASSVSTGATGELFF
TRBV29-1	TRBJ1-5	12	-	-	TGCAGCGTCAAACAGGGCAATCAGCCCCAGCATTTT	CSVKQGNQPQHF
TRBV5-4	TRBJ2-2	12	-	-	TGTGCCAGCAGCGTGAACACCGGGGAGCTGTTTTTT	CASSVNTGELFF
TRBV4-1	TRBJ2-7	14	-	-	TGCGCCAGCAGCCAAGTTCGCCAAACCTACGAGCAGTACTTC	CASSQVRQTYEQYF
TRBV4-3	TRBJ2-2	15	-	-	TGCGCCAGCAGCCAAGGGGGACGGAACACCGGGGAGCTGTTTTTT	CASSQGGRNTGELFF
TRBV6-2/TRBV6-3	TRBJ2-5	12	-	-	TGTGCCAGCAGTTACCCCCAAGAGACCCAGTACTTC	CASSYPQETQYF
TRBV7-6	TRBJ2-5	15	TRBD2	-	TGTGCCAGCAGCTTAGAGGCTAGCGGCCAAGAGACCCAGTACTTC	CASSLEASGQETQYF
TRBV5-1	TRBJ2-7	14	-	-	TGCGCCAGCAGCTTGGACTTCCGCTCCTACGAGCAGTACTTC	CASSLDFRSYEQYF
TRBV2	TRBJ2-6	13	-	few	TGTGCCAGCAGACCCTTTGGGGCCAACGTCCTGACTTTC	CASRPFGANVLTF
TRBV27	TRBJ2-4	12	-	-	TGTGCCAGCAGTAGTGAAGGGGACATTCAGTACTTC	CASSSEGDIQYF
TRBV5-1	TRBJ2-3	16	-	-	TGCGCCAGCAGCTTGGACAGGCTGGGGGCCACAGATACGCAGTATTTT	CASSLDRLGATDTQYF
TRBV6-1	TRBJ1-1	13	-	-	TGTGCCAGCAGTGAACACGGGAACACTGAAGCTTTCTTT	CASSEHGNTEAFF
TRBV10-2	TRBJ1-6	15	-	-	TGCGCCAGCAATAGGGGCGGTGCGGGGGGGTCACCCCTCCACTTT	CASNRGGAGGSPLHF
TRBV3-1/TRBV3-2	TRBJ1-1	12	-	-	TGTGCCAGCAGCCCCAACGAGGCTGAAGCTTTCTTT	CASSPNEAEAFF
TRBV5-4	TRBJ2-3	15	TRBD2	-	TGTGCCAGCAGCCACACTAGCGACCCCACAGATACGCAGTATTTT	CASSHTSDPTDTQYF
TRBV6-2/TRBV6-3	TRBJ2-7	18	-	-	TGTGCCAGCAGTTATTCCCTAGGGGGGCCTAGCGGCGACTACGAGCAGTACTTC	CASSYSLGGPSGDYEQYF
TRBV6-5	TRBJ2-3	11	TRBD2	-	TGTGCCAGCAGCCCCGGGACTAGGCGGTATTTT	CASSPGTRRYF
TRBV11-3	TRBJ2-3	14	TRBD1	once	TGTGCCAGCAGCTACACAGGGGTGGCAGATACGCAGTATTTT	CASSYTGVADTQYF
TRBV6-5	TRBJ2-7	14	TRBD2	-	TGTGCCAGCAGTTCTGGACTAGCGATCTACGAGCAGTACTTC	CASSSGLAIYEQYF
TRBV27	TRBJ2-4	14	-	-	TGTGCCAGCAGCAGGTCGGGGGCCAAAAACATTCAGTACTTC	CASSRSGAKNIQYF
TRBV27	TRBJ1-1	14	-	-	TGTGCCAGCAGCCTGGGACGGCAGAACACTGAAGCTTTCTTT	CASSLGRQNTEAFF
TRBV6-5	TRBJ2-5	13	TRBD1	-	TGTGCCAGCAGTTACGGGACAGAAGAGACCCAGTACTTC	CASSYGTEETQYF
TRBV7-2	TRBJ2-5	16	-	-	TGTGCCAGCAGCTTAGTATCCTCCGAGCTCTTCGCGTCCCAGTACTTC	CASSLVSSELFASQYF
TRBV15	TRBJ2-2	13	-	few	TGTGCCACCAGCAGAGAGAACACCGGGGAGCTGTTTTTT	CATSRENTGELFF
TRBV27	TRBJ1-2	13	-	-	TGTGCCAGCAGTTACGGGGGCTCGGTCGGCTACACCTTC	CASSYGGSVGYTF
TRBV18	TRBJ2-6	18	-	-	TGTGCCAGCTCACCACTCGATCAGGGAATCTCTGGGGCCAACGTCCTGACTTTC	CASSPLDQGISGANVLTF
TRBV7-2	TRBJ1-4	17	-	-	TGTGCCAGCAGCTCCGGACGGAGAGGAGTAACTAATGAAAAACTGTTTTTT	CASSSGRRGVTNEKLFF
TRBV19	TRBJ2-7	14	TRBD1	-	TGTGCCAGCTCGGGACAGGGGGGTGTTTACGAGCAGTACTTC	CASSGQGGVYEQYF
TRBV5-5	TRBJ1-5	19	TRBD1	-	TGTGCCAGCAGCTTGGAGGTTCGTCAGGGGGCTGGAAGCAATCAGCCCCAGCATTTT	CASSLEVRQGAGSNQPQHF
TRBV6-5	TRBJ1-4	15	-	-	TGTGCCAGCAGCTACAGGGATGCAACTAATGAAAAACTGTTTTTT	CASSYRDATNEKLFF
TRBV18	TRBJ2-1	12	-	-	TGTGCCAGCTCACCAGGGTTCAATGAGCAGTTCTTC	CASSPGFNEQFF
TRBV4-3	TRBJ1-1	16	-	-	TGCGCCAGCAGCCAAGAAAATCGGCAACCGAACACTGAAGCTTTCTTT	CASSQENRQPNTEAFF
TRBV15	TRBJ2-3	13	-	-	TGTGCCACCAGCAGGAAACATGAAGATACGCAGTATTTT	CATSRKHEDTQYF
TRBV28	TRBJ2-4	16	-	-	TGTGCCAGCAGTTTTATGAGTGGAATAGCCAAAAACATTCAGTACTTC	CASSFMSGIAKNIQYF
TRBV5-4	TRBJ2-2	14	-	-	TGTGCCAGCAGCTACTCGACACTGGCCGGGGAGCTGTTTTTT	CASSYSTLAGELFF
TRBV29-1	TRBJ1-2	12	-	-	TGCAGCGTTCTTACTCAGAACTATGGCTACACCTTC	CSVLTQNYGYTF
TRBV10-3	TRBJ1-1	11	TRBD1	-	TGTGCCACTACAGGGGACTCAGAAGCTTTCTTT	CATTGDSEAFF
TRBV3-1/TRBV3-2	TRBJ2-7	14	TRBD2	once	TGTGCCAGCAGCCCTGTAGCGGGCCAGGACGAGCAGTACTTC	CASSPVAGQDEQYF
TRBV5-1	TRBJ1-1	13	-	-	TGCGCCAGCAGTTTGGGGGGTTCCTCTGAAGCTTTCTTT	CASSLGGSSEAFF